The 15 T cell receptor beta chains given below trace back to one sample, sequenced in a study of cytomegalovirus exposure and HLA in healthy donors. The PCR contained 60 Vbeta and 13 Jbeta primers. Method: immunoSEQ multiplex PCR; TCRdb's copy keeps in-frame clones and lacks some. The sample gives about 200,000 clones, around 64% of which show up once; 2.6% is in the top ten. Sequences were obtained from PBMCs. These receptors all come from a man aged 35 to 55 in good health and CMV-seropositive.

The table lists this clone with a few counts. V and J are TRBV6-1 and TRBJ1-1; D not certain. Trimming left V 6 bases short and J 4 bases short, with 9 bases between. The germline V gene encodes CDR1 MNHNS and CDR2 SASEGT. The CDR3 contains 12 residues. The CDR3 coding sequence is TGTGCCAGCAGCCGCAAGAGCACTGAAGCTTTCTTT. As protein: CASSRKSTEAFF.

The rearrangement links TRBV5-4 to TRBJ1-1, with 7 bases matching TRBD1. Germline-derived CDR1 and CDR2 are SGHNT and YYREEE (reference sequence). CDR3 length equals 14 residues. Trimming at V came to 4 bases and at J to 4 bases, leaving 7 bases not matched to a gene. The CDR3 loop reads CASSPQGGATEAFF. CDR3 coding DNA: TGTGCCAGCAGCCCCCAGGGGGGAGCCACTGAAGCTTTCTTT.

This clone appeared a single time. The genes are TRBV4-2 and TRBJ2-5; D unresolved. Trimming removed 0 bases at V and 7 bases at J, with 6 bases between. This CDR3 spans 12 amino acids. Germline CDR1 LGHNA, CDR2 YNFKEQ. This CDR3 reads CASSQDRGTQYF. The CDR3 nucleotides are TGTGCCAGCAGCCAAGATCGAGGGACCCAGTACTTC.

The chain has TRBV6-4 and TRBJ1-5, with a weak D call TRBD1 (6 bases). CDR3 length: 19 residues. Germline loops: CDR1 MRHNA, CDR2 SNTAGT. Trimming removed 6 bases at V and 1 base at J, with 25 bases between. This chain's CDR3 is CASRTTYRESHRSNQPQHF. The CDR3 DNA reads TGTGCCAGCAGAACAACTTACAGGGAAAGTCATAGGAGCAATCAGCCCCAGCATTTT.

This clone appeared a few times. CDR3 DNA sequence: TGCAGCGTTGTAGGGGGTCGGGACTATGGCTACACCTTC. Protein product: CSVVGGRDYGYTF. The chain combines TRBV29-1 with TRBJ1-2; a possible D gene is TRBD1 (6 bases). Germline assignment: CDR1 SQVTM and CDR2 ANQGSEA. CDR3 length: 13 amino acids. Deletions cut 4 bases from V and 3 bases from J, with 12 bases between. The full variable domain, completed using reference TRBV29-1 and TRBJ1-2, is SAVISQKPSRDICQRGTSLTIQCQVDSQVTMMFWYRQQPGQSLTLIATANQGSEATYESGFVIDKFPISRPNLTFSTLTVSNMSPEDSSIYLCSVVGGRDYGYTFGSGTRLTVV.

The chain recombines TRBV9 with TRBJ1-1; the D is unclear. V lost 4 bases and J lost 5, with 12 bases in between. The CDR3 covers 13 residues. Germline assignment: CDR1 SGDLS and CDR2 YYNGEE. CDR3 residues: CASSTGRRTEAFF. CDR3 DNA sequence: TGTGCCAGCAGCACGGGCCGGAGGACTGAAGCTTTCTTT.

The gene calls are TRBV7-9 and TRBJ2-1, with 9 bases matching TRBD1. The CDR3 is made up of 15 amino acids. Trimming at V came to 4 bases and at J to 6 bases, leaving 7 bases not matched to a gene. CDR1 SEHNR and CDR2 FQNEAQ come from the germline V gene (reference sequence). The CDR3 sequence: CASSYSDRGVNEQFF. Here the CDR3 DNA reads TGTGCCAGCAGCTACTCGGACAGGGGAGTCAATGAGCAGTTCTTC. The whole variable domain, filled in from reference TRBV7-9 and TRBJ2-1, reads DTGVSQNPRHKITKRGQNVTFRCDPISEHNRLYWYRQTLGQGPEFLTYFQNEAQLEKSRLLSDRFSAERPKGSFSTLEIQRTEQGDSAMYLCASSYSDRGVNEQFFGPGTRLTVL.

The genes are TRBV6-1 and TRBJ2-7, with 7 bases lining up with TRBD1. This CDR3 region has 12 residues. Germline V gives CDR1 MNHNS, CDR2 SASEGT. The J segment lost 7 bases and the V segment lost 5 bases, leaving 5 bases of the junction unmatched. Written as DNA, the CDR3 is TGTGCCAGCAGTATACAGGGGTGGGAGCAGTACTTC. This codes for CASSIQGWEQYF.

This clone was picked up one time. The genes are TRBV5-1 and TRBJ1-3; D unresolved. The CDR3 loop spans 15 amino acids. Germline CDR1 and CDR2: SGHRS and YFSETQ. The ends were cut back, 0 bases at V and 2 bases at J, with 9 bases in the middle. CDR3 DNA sequence: TGCGCCAGCAGCTTGGGGCAGGCTGCTGGAAACACCATATATTTT. Protein sequence: CASSLGQAAGNTIYF.

The chain links TRBV6-5 to TRBJ1-5; D gene unclear. The CDR3 consists of 15 residues. The V end lost 4 bases, the J end lost 0 bases, and 10 bases lay between the germline ends. Germline CDR1 and CDR2: MNHEY and SVGAGI. As DNA, the CDR3 is TGTGCCAGCAGTTCCTCCGGGAATAGCAATCAGCCCCAGCATTTT. Translation: CASSSSGNSNQPQHF.

This rearrangement joins TRBV7-2 to TRBJ1-2; 9 bases map to TRBD1. Germline V gives CDR1 SGHTA, CDR2 FQGNSA. V lost 0 bases, J lost 2 bases, and 10 bases stayed unmatched. CDR3 length equals 18 residues. The CDR3 coding sequence is TGTGCCAGCAGCTTAGCGACACCCGGGACAGGGAAAAACTATGGCTACACCTTC. Its protein is CASSLATPGTGKNYGYTF.

The chain joins TRBV18 to TRBJ1-6; maybe TRBD1 (5 bases). Trimming pared 6 bases from V and 9 bases from J, leaving 21 bases between. The CDR3 is 16 amino acids. Germline V gives CDR1 KGHSH, CDR2 LQKENI. CDR3 protein: CASSPGTGTVSSPLHF. CDR3 sequence (DNA): TGTGCCAGCTCGCCTGGGACTGGGACGGTGTCTTCACCCCTCCACTTT.

This chain links TRBV7-6 with TRBJ1-5; 9 bases map to TRBD1. Trimming at V came to 2 bases and at J to 5 bases, leaving 4 bases not matched to a gene. The CDR3 is 15 residues long. Germline CDR1 SGHVS, CDR2 FNYEAQ. The DNA of the CDR3 is TGTGCCAGCAGCTTAATGGGGGACAGGGATCAGCCCCAGCATTTT. It codes for CASSLMGDRDQPQHF.

The gene calls are TRBV5-1 and TRBJ1-2, with 8 positions matching TRBD1. Germline CDR1 is SGHRS and CDR2 is YFSETQ. This CDR3 is built from 14 residues. V lost 4 bases to trimming and J lost 6 bases; unmatched junction nucleotides: 8. As DNA, the CDR3 is TGCGCCAGCAGCCTAGGACAGGGAGGGCATGGCTACACCTTC. Amino acids: CASSLGQGGHGYTF.

The rearrangement joins TRBV7-2 to TRBJ1-2; perhaps TRBD1 as D (5 bases). Germline V gene lookup returns CDR1 SGHTA and CDR2 FQGNSA. V was cut by 1 base and J by 12 bases, with 21 bases left in between. This CDR3 comprises 15 residues. This CDR3 reads CASSLGNVGSRGHTF. The CDR3 DNA sequence: TGTGCCAGCAGCTTAGGTAACGTCGGCTCTAGGGGCCACACCTTC.